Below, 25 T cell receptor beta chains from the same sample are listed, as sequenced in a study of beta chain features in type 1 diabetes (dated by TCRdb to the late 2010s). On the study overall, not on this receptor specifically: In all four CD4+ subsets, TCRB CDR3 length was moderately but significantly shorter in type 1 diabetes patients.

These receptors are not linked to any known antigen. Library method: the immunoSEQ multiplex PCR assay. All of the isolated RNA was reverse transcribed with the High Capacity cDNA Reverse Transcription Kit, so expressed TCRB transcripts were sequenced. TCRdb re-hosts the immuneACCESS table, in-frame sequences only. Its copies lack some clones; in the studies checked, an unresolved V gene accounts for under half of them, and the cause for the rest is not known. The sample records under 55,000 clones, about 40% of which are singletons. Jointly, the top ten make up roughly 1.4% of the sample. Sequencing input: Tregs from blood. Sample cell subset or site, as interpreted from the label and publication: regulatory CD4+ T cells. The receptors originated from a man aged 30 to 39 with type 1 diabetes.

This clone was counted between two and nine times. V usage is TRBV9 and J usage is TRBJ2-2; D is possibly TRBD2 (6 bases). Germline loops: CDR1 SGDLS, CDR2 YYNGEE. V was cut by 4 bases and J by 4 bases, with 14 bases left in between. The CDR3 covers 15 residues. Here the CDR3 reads CASSPRGGVTGELFF. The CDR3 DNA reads TGTGCCAGCAGCCCGAGGGGAGGAGTCACCGGGGAGCTGTTTTTT.

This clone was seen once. The CDR3 DNA reads TGTACAACCTCCCAGGGGCGGGATCAGCCCCAGCATTTT. It specifies CTTSQGRDQPQHF. The chain couples TRBV6-1 to TRBJ1-5, with a possible D match to TRBD1 (6 bases). CDR1 and CDR2 from the germline V gene are MNHNS and SASEGT. The CDR3 contains 13 residues.

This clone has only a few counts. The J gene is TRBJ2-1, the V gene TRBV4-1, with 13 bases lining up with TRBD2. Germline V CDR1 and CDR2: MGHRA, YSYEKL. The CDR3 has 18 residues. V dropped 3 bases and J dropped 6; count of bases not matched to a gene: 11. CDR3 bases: TGCGCCAGCAGCCACGCTGGACTAGCGGGAGCATCGGGCAATGAGCAGTTCTTC. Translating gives CASSHAGLAGASGNEQFF.

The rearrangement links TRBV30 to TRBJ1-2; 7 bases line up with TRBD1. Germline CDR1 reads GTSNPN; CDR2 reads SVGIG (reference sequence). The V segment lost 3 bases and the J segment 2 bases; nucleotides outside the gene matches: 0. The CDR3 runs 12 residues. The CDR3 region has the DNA TGTGCCTGGAGCAGGGGGAACTATGGCTACACCTTC. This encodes CAWSRGNYGYTF.

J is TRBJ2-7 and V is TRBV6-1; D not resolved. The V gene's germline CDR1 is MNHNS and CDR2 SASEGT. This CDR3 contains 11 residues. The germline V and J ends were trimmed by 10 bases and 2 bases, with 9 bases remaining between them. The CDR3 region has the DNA TGTGCCACGCGGTCTCCCTACGAGCAGTACTTC. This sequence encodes CATRSPYEQYF.

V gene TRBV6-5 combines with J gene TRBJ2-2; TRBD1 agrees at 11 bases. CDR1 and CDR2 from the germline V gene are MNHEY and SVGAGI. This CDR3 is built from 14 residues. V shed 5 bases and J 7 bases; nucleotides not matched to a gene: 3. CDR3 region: CASSRTGGNGELFF. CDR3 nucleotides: TGTGCCAGCAGTAGGACAGGGGGCAACGGGGAGCTGTTTTTT.

DNA for the CDR3: TGTGCCAACAGGCTCGAGCTTAATACAGATACGCAGTATTTT. Encoded protein: CANRLELNTDTQYF. The V call is TRBV2, the J call TRBJ2-3; D is possibly TRBD1 (5 bases). Germline V lookup: CDR1 SNHLY, CDR2 FYNNEI. This CDR3 region has 14 residues. Trimming pared 10 bases from V and 3 bases from J, leaving 17 bases between.

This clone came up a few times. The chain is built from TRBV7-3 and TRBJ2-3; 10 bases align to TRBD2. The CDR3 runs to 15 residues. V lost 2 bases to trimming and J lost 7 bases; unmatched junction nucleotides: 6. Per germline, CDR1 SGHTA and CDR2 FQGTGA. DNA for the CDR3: TGTGCCAGCAGCTTAGGTCTAGCGGGAGAGAATACGCAGTATTTT. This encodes CASSLGLAGENTQYF.

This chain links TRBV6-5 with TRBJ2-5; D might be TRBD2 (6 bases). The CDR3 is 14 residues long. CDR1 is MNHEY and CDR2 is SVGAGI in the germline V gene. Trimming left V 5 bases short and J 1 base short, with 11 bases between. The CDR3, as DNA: TGTGCCAGCAGTCGACTAGAGCTCCAAGAGACCCAGTACTTC. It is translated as CASSRLELQETQYF.

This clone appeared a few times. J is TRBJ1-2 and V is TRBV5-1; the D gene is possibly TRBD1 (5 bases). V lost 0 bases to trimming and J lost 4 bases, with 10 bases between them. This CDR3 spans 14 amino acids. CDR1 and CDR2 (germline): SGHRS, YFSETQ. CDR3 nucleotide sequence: TGCGCCAGCAGCTTGGTGGCAGGGTCCTATGGCTACACCTTC. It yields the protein CASSLVAGSYGYTF.

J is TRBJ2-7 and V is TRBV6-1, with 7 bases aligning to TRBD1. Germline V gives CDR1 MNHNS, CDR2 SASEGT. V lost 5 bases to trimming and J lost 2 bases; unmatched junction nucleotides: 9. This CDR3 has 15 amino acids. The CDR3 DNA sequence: TGTGCCAGCAGTCCCGACAGGGCCGCCACCTACGAGCAGTACTTC. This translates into CASSPDRAATYEQYF.

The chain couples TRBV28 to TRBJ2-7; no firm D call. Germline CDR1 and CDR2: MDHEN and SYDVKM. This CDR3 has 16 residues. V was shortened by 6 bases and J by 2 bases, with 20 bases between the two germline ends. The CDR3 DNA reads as TGTGCCAGCAGCCCCAGTTTCCGGGTTAACACCTACGAGCAGTACTTC. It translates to CASSPSFRVNTYEQYF.

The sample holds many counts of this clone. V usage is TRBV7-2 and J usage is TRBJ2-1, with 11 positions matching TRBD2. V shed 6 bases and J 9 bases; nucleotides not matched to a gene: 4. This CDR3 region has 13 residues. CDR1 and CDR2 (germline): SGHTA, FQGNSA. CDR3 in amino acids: CASRNSGGGEQFF. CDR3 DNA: TGTGCCAGCAGGAATAGCGGGGGGGGTGAGCAGTTCTTC.

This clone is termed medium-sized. DNA for the CDR3: TGTGCCAGCAGCTTATCCGGGGCCTACAATGAGCAGTTCTTC. Its translation: CASSLSGAYNEQFF. This chain uses TRBV7-9 with TRBJ2-1; possible D gene TRBD2, 5 bases. Trimming pared 2 bases from V and 2 bases from J, leaving 7 bases between. The CDR3 spans 14 residues. Per germline, CDR1 SEHNR and CDR2 FQNEAQ (reference sequence).

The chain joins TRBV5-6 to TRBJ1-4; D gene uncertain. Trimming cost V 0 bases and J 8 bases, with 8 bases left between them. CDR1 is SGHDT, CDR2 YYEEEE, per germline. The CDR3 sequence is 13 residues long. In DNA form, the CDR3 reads TGTGCCAGCAGCTTGGAGCTGAGGGAAAAACTGTTTTTT. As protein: CASSLELREKLFF.

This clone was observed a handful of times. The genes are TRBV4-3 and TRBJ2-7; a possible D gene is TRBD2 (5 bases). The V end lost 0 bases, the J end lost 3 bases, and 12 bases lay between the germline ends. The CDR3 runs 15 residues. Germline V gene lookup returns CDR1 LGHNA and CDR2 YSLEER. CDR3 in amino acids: CASSQDGAAGYEQYF. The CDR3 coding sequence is TGCGCCAGCAGCCAAGATGGAGCGGCTGGCTACGAGCAGTACTTC.

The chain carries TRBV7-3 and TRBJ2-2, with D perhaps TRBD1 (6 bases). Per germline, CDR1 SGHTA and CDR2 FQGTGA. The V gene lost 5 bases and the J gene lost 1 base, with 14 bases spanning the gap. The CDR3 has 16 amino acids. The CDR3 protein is CASSKADRQNTGELFF. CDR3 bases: TGTGCCAGCAGCAAGGCCGACAGGCAGAACACCGGGGAGCTGTTTTTT.

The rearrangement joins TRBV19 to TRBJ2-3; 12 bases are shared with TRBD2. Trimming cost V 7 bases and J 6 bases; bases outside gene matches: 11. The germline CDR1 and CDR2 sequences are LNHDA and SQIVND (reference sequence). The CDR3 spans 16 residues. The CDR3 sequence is CASTTSGRFHTDTQYF. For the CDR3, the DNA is TGTGCCAGTACCACTAGCGGGAGGTTCCATACCGATACGCAGTATTTT.

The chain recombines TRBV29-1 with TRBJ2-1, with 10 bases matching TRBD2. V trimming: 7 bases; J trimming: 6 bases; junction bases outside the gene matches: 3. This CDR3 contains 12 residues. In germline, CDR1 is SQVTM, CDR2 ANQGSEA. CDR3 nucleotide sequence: TGCAGCGCCGGGACTAGCGCCAATGAGCAGTTCTTC. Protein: CSAGTSANEQFF.

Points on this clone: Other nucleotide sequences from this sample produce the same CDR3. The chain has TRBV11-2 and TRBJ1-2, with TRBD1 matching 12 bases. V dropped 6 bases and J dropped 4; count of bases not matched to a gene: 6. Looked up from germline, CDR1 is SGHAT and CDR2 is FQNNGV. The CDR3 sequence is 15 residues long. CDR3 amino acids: CASSPGQGARYGYTF. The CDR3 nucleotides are TGTGCCAGCAGTCCGGGACAGGGGGCACGCTATGGCTACACCTTC. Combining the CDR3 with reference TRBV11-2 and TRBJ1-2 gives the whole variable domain EAGVAQSPRYKIIEKRQSVAFWCNPISGHATLYWYQQILGQGPKLLIQFQNNGVVDDSQLPKDRFSAERLKGVDSTLKIQPAKLEDSAVYLCASSPGQGARYGYTFGSGTRLTVV.

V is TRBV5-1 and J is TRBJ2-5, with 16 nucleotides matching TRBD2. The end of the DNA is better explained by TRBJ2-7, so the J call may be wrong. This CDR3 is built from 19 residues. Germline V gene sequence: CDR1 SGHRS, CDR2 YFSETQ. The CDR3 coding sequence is TGCGCCAGCAGCCCGCCGGGACTAGCGGGAGGGGTCGGTTCTTACGAGCAGTACTTC. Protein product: CASSPPGLAGGVGSYEQYF.

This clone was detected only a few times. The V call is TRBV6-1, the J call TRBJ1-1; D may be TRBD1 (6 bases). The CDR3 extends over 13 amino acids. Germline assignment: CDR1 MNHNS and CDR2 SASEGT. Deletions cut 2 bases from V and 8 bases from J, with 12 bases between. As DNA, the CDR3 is TGTGCCAGCAGTGAAATCAGGGGAGGGGAAGCTTTCTTT. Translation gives CASSEIRGGEAFF.

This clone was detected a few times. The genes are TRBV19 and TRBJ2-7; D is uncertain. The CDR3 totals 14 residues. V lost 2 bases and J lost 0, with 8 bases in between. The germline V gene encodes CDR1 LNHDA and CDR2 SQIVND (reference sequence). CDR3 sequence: CASSIKSLSYEQYF. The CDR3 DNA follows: TGTGCCAGTAGTATAAAAAGCCTCTCCTACGAGCAGTACTTC.

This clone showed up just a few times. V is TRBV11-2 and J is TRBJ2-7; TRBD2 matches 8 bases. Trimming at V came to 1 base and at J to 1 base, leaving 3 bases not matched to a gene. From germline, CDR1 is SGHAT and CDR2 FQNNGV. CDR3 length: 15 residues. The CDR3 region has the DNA TGTGCCAGCAGCTTAGGGAGCGGGAGATCCTACGAGCAGTACTTC. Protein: CASSLGSGRSYEQYF.

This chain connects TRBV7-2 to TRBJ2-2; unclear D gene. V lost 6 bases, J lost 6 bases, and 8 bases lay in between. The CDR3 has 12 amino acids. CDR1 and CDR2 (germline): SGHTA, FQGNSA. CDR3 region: CASSRESGELFF. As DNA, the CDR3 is TGTGCCAGCAGTCGAGAGTCCGGGGAGCTGTTTTTT.